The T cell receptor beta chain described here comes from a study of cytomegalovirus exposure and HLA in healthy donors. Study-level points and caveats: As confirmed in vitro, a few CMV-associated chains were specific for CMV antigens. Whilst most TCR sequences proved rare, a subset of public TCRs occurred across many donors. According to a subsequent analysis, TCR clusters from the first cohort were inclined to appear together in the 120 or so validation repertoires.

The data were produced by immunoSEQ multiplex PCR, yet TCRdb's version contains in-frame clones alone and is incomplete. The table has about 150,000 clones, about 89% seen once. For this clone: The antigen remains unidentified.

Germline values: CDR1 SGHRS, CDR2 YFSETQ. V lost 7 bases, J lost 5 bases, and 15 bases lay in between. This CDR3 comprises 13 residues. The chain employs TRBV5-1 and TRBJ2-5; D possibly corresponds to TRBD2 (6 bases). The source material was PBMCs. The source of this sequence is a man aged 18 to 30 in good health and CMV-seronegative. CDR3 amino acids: CASRREPIETQYF. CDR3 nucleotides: TGCGCCAGCCGACGGGAGCCTATCGAGACCCAGTACTTC.